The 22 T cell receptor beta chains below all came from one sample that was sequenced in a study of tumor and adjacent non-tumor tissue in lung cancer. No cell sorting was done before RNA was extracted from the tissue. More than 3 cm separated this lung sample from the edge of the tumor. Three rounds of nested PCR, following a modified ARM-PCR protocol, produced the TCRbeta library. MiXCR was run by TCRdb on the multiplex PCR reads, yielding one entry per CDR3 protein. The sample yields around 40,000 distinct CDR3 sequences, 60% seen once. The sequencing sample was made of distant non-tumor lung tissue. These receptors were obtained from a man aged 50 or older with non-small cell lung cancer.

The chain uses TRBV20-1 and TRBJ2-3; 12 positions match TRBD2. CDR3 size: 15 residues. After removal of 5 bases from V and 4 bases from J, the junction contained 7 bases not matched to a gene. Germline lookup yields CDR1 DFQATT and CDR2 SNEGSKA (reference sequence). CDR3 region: CSAPTSGRFADTQYF. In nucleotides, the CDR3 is TGCAGTGCTCCAACTAGCGGGAGGTTTGCAGATACGCAGTATTTT.

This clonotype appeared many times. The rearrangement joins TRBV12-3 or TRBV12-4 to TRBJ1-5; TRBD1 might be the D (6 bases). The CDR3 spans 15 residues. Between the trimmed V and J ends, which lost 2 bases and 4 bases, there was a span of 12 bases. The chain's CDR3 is CASSLTGQINQPQHF. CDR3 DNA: TGTGCCAGCAGTTTAACTGGACAGATAAATCAGCCCCAGCATTTT.

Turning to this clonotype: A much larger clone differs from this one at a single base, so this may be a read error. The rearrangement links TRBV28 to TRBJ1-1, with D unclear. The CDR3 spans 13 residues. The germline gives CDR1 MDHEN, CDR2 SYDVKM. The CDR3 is CVSSFSVRTEAFF. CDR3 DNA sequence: TGTGTCAGCAGTTTCTCAGTGAGAACTGAAGCTTTCTTT.

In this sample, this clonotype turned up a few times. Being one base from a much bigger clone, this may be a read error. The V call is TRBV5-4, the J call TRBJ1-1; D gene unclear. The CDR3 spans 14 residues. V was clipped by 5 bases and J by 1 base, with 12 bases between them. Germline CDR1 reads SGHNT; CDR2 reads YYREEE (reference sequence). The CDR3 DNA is TGTGCCAGCAGTCCGGCCCTACCGAACACTGAAGCTTTCTTT. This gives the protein CASSPALPNTEAFF.

The CDR3 protein is CAGMAEGSSYEQYF. The CDR3 bases are TGTGCCGGCATGGCAGAAGGGAGCTCCTACGAGCAGTACTTC. The rearrangement uses TRBV6-2 or TRBV6-3 and TRBJ2-7; D might be TRBD2 (5 bases). The CDR3 has 14 amino acids. Trimming removed 11 bases at V and 0 bases at J, with 17 bases between. Germline CDR1 MNHEY, CDR2 SVGEGT.

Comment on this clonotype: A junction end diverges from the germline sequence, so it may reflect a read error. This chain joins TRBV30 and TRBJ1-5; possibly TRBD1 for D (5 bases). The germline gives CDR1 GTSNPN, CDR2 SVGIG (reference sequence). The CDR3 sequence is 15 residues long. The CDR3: CAWDEGRGEHQPQHF. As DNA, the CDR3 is TGCGCCTGGGATGAGGGACGGGGCGAACATCAGCCCCAGCATTTT.

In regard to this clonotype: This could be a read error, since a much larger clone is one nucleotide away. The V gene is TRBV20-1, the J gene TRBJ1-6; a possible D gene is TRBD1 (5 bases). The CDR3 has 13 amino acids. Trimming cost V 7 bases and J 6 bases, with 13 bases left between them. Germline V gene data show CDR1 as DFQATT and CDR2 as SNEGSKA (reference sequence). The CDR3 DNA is TGCAGTGTCCCGACAGCGTCTAATTCACCCCTCCACTTT. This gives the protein CSVPTASNSPLHF.

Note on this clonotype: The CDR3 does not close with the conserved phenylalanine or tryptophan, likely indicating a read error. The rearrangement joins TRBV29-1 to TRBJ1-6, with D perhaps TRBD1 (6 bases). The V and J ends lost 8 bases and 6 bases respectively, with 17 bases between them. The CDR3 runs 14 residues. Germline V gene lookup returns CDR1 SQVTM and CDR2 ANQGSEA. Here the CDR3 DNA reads TGCAGCATCGCCTTACAGGGTCGTAATTCACCCCTCCACTCT. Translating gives CSIALQGRNSPLHS.

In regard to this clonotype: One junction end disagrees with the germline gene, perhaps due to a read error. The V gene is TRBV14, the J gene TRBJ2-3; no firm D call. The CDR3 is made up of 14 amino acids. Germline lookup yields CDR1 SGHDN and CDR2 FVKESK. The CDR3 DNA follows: TGTGCCAGCAACCAAGTTGTCTCCACAGATACACAGTATTTT. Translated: CASNQVVSTDTQYF.

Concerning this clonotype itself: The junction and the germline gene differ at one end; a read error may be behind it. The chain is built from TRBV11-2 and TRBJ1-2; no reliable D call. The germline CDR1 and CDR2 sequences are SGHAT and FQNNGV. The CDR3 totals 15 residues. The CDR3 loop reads CAGTLARQRPYGYTF. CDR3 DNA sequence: TGTGCCGGCACCCTGGCCCGGCAGAGGCCCTATGGCTACACCTTT.

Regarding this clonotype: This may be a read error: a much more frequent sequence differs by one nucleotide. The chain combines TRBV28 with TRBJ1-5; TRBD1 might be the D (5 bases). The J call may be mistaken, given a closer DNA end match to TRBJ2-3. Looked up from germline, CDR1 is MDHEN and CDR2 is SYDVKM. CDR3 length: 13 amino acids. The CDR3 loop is CASRRQLNQPQYF. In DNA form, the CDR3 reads TGTGCCAGCAGAAGACAGCTAAATCAGCCCCAGTATTTT.

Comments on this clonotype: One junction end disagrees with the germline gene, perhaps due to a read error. CDR3 sequence reads: CSTSRASGSTDTQYF. Here the CDR3 DNA reads TGCAGTACTAGTCGCGCTAGCGGGAGTACAGATACTCAGTATTTT. The rearrangement joins TRBV20-1 to TRBJ2-3; TRBD2 matches at 10 bases. The CDR3 is 15 amino acids. Germline CDR1 is DFQATT and CDR2 is SNEGSKA (reference sequence).

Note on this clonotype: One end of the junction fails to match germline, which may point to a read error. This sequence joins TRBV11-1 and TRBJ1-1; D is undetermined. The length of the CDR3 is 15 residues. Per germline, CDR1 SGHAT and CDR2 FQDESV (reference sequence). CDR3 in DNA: TGTGCCAGCTGCTTAGGCATTGCATGGGGCACTGAAGCTTTCTTT. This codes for CASCLGIAWGTEAFF. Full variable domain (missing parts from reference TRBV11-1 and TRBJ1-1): EAEVAQSPRYKITEKSQAVAFWCDPISGHATLYWYRQILGQGPELLVQFQDESVVDDSQLPKDRFSAERLKGVDSTLKIQPAELGDSAMYLCASCLGIAWGTEAFFGQGTRLTVV.

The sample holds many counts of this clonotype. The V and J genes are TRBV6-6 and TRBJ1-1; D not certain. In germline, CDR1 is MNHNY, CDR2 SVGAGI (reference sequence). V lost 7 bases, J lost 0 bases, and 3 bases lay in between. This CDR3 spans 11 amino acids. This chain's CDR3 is CASKMNTEAFF. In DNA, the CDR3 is TGTGCCAGCAAGATGAACACTGAAGCTTTCTTT.

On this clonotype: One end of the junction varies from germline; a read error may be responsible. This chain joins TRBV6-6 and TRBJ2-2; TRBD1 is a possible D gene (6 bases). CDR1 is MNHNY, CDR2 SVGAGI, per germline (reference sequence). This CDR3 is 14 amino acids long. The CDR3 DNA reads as TGTGCCAGCACTTGGGACACGAACACTGGGGAGCTGTTTTTT. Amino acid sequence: CASTWDTNTGELFF.

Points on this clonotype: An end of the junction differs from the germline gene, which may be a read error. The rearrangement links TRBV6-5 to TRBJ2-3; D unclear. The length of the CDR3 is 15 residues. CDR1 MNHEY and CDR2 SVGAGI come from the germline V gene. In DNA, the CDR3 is TGTGTCAGCAGTTACTCGATGACAAAACCAGATACACAGTATTTT. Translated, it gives CVSSYSMTKPDTQYF.

This CDR3 is CSASGGMIETQYF. The DNA for the CDR3 is TGCAGTGCTTCTGGGGGCATGATTGAGACCCAGTACTTC. This chain connects TRBV20-1 to TRBJ2-5; a weak D match, TRBD1 (6 bases). This CDR3 has 13 amino acids. V was trimmed by 5 bases and J by 5 bases, leaving 15 bases between them. Germline V gene data show CDR1 as DFQATT and CDR2 as SNEGSKA (reference sequence).

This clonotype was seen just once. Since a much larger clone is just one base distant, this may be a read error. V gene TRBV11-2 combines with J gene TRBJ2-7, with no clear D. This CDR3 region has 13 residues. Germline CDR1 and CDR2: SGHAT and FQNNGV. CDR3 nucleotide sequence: TGTGTCAGCAGCTTCCAGGAAAACTACGAGCAGTACTTC. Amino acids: CVSSFQENYEQYF.

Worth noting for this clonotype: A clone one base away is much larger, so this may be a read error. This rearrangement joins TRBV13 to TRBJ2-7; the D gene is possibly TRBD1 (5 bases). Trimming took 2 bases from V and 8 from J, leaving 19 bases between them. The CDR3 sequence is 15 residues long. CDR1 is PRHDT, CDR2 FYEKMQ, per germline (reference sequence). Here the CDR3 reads CASSLKQAPHYKQYF. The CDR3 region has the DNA TGTGCCAGCAGCTTAAAACAGGCCCCCCATTACAAGCAGTACTTC.

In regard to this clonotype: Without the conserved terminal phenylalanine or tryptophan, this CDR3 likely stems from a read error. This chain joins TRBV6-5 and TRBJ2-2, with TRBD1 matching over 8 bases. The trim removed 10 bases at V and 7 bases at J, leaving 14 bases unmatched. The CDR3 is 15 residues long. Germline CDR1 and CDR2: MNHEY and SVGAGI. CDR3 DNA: TGTGCCAACAGCAAAGTCAGGGGGCAGGTCGGGGAGCTGTTTATT. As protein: CANSKVRGQVGELFI.

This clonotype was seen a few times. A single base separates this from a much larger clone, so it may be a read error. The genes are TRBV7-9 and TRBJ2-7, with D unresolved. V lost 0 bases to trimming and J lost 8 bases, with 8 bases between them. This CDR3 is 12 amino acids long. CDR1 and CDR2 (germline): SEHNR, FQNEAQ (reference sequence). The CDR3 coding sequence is TGTGCCAGCAGCTTAGCGGGCCAAAAGCAGTACTTC. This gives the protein CASSLAGQKQYF.

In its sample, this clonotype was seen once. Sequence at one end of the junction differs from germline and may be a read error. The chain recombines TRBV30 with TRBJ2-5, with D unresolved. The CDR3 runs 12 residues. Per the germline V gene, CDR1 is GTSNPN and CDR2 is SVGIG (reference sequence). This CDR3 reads CTWSQTPETQYF. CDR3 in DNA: TGTACCTGGAGTCAAACCCCGGAGACCCAGTACTTC.